Described below is a single TCR beta chain sequence and its context. The V gene lost 2 bases and the J gene lost 2 bases, with 13 bases spanning the gap. This CDR3 has 15 amino acids. Per germline, CDR1 SNHLY and CDR2 FYNNEI. The sample originates from a study of blood T cell repertoires in COVID-19. Method: immunoSEQ multiplex PCR; TCRdb's copy keeps in-frame clones and lacks some. The sample lists 300,000 to 350,000 clones, around 90% occurring once. The rearrangement links TRBV2 to TRBJ2-7; TRBD2 is a possible D gene (7 bases). The sequencing input was PBMCs or T cells enriched from blood (not recorded which). This clonotype was sampled from a woman younger than 35 with acute COVID-19. DNA for the CDR3: TGTGCCAGCAGTGAAAGGGGGGGTCCTACCTACGAGCAGTACTTC. Protein sequence: CASSERGGPTYEQYF.